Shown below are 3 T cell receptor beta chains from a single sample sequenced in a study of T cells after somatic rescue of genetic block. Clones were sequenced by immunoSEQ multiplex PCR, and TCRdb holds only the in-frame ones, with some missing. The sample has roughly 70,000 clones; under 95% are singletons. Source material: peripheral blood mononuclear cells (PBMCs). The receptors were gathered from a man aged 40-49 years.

DNA for the CDR3: TGTGCCAGCAGTTCACTCGGGGGACAGGGTGGGCCAGATACGCAGTATTTT. Translated, it gives CASSSLGGQGGPDTQYF. The V and J genes are TRBV27 and TRBJ2-3; TRBD1 matches at 9 bases. Germline CDR1 MNHEY, CDR2 SMNVEV (reference sequence). After removal of 4 bases from V and 4 bases from J, the junction contained 12 bases not matched to a gene. The CDR3 is 17 residues long.

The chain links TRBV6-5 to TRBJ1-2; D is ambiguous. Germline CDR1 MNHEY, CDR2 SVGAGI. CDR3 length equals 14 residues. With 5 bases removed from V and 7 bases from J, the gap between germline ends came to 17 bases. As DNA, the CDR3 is TGTGCCAGCAGTACCCTAGACGACTTGGCTGGCTACACCTTC. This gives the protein CASSTLDDLAGYTF.

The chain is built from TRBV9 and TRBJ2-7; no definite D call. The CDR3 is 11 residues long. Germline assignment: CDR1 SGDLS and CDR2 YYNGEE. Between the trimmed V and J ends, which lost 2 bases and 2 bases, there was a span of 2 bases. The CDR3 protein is CASSVTYEQYF. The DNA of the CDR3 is TGTGCCAGCAGCGTTACCTACGAGCAGTACTTC.